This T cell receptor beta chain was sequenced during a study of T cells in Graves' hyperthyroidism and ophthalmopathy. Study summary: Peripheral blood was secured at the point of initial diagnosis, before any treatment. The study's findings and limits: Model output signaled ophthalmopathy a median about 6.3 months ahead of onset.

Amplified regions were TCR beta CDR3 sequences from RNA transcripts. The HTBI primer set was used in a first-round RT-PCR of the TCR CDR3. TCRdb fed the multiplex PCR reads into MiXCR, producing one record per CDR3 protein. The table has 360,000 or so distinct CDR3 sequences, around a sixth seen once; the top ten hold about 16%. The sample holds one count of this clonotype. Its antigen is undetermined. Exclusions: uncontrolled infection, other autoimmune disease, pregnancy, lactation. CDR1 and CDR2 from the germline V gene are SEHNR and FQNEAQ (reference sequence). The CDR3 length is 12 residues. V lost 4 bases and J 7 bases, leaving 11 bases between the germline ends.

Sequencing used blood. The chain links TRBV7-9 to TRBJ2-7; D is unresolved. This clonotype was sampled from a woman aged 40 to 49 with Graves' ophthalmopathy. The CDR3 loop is CASSSAVGEQYF. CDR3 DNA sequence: TGTGCCAGCAGCTCGGCCGTAGGGGAGCAGTACTTC.